This T cell receptor (beta chain) was identified during a study of shared clonotypes between healthy human individuals. As concerns this clone: The antigen is not known.

Study observations and caveats: Depth of sequencing was expected to influence donor clonotype sharing.

V was pared by 0 bases and J by 5 bases, with 8 bases of the junction left unmatched. Per the germline V gene, CDR1 is ENHRY and CDR2 is SYGVKD. The CDR3 covers 17 residues. Donors were Caucasian adults residing in Nashville, Tennessee, USA. Every subset's genomic DNA went evenly onto several immunoSEQ plates. This table comes from immunoSEQ multiplex PCR, and its TCRdb copy is limited to in-frame clones, with some not included. Of about 490,000 clones in the sample, over 70% were seen once. The sample comprised PBMCs. This chain connects TRBV10-3 to TRBJ2-2; 8 positions match TRBD1. The sequence derives from a woman aged 40 to 49 in good health. Some clones in this sample may be carry-over from other donors' samples. The CDR3: CAISESTRRGHTGELFF. DNA for the CDR3: TGTGCCATCAGTGAGTCTACACGCAGGGGGCATACCGGGGAGCTGTTTTTT.